This paragraph covers one T cell receptor beta chain sequence. The data belong to a study of blood T cell repertoires in COVID-19. Whole-study context: Acute-phase and convalescent COVID-19 samples originated in the United States, Italy and Spain. Sample material is recorded as cDNA or gDNA derived from T cells, B-cell-depleted T cells, or PBMCs.

Germline V gives CDR1 MGHRA, CDR2 YSYEKL. V lost 4 bases to trimming and J lost 5 bases; unmatched junction nucleotides: 8. This CDR3 contains 16 residues. As handled by the study authors: Reference gene primer amplification in the assay estimated nucleated cell counts. Only in-frame clones appear in the TCRdb table, and some are missing; sequencing was by immunoSEQ multiplex PCR. Clone size and the V and J calls come from that table; the DNA yielded D and trimming. The sample has about 76,000 clones, more than 75% seen once. Sequencing was done on a sample of peripheral blood. The V call is TRBV4-1, the J call TRBJ1-6, with 7 nucleotides matching TRBD1. This sequence originates from a human donor in a cohort sampled during active COVID-19. CDR3: CASSPTGTADNSPLHF. The CDR3 nucleotides read TGCGCCAGCAGCCCTACCGGGACAGCCGATAATTCACCCCTCCACTTT.